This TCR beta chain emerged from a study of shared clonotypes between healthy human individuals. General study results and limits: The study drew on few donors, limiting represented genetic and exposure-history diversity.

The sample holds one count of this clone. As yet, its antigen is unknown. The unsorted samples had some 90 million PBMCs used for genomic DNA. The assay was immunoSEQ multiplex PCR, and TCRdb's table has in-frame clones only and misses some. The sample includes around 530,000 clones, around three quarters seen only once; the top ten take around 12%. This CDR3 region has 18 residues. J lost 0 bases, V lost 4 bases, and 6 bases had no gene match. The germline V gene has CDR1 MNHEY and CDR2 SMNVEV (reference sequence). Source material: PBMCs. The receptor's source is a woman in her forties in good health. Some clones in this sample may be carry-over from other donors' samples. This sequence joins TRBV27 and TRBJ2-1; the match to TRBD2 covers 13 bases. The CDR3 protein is CASSSRLAGGPSYNEQFF. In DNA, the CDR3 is TGTGCCAGCAGTTCCCGACTAGCGGGAGGCCCCTCCTACAATGAGCAGTTCTTC.